The TCR beta chain under discussion was sequenced for a study of glioma-infiltrating T cells listed by TCRdb under 2016. Study-wide context: TCR alpha- and beta-chain repertoires were sequenced from glioma tissue, non-neoplastic brain tissue and matched peripheral blood mononuclear cells. To gauge divergence between tissue and blood T-cell populations, every tissue-infiltrating repertoire was compared against the peripheral blood repertoire from the same patient. The paired cohort comprised three low-grade glioma patients, eight primary glioblastoma patients and three non-glioma patients contributing non-neoplastic brain tissue.

Including the terminal cysteine and phenylalanine, the CDR3 comprises 14 residues. The kept DNA is CDR3 alone, 42 bases in frame from the first base. V is reduced by 4 bases and J by 3 bases, leaving a spacing of 8 bases between them. Taken from the germline V gene, the CDR1 and CDR2 loops are SGHRS and YFSETQ. What the study reported, not specific to this receptor: VJ-independent divergence between tissue and blood was found to be below expectation in non-neoplastic patients but above expectation in all gliomas, particularly low-grade gliomas. Small numbers underpinned the group comparisons: about 8 glioblastoma patients, three low-grade glioma patients and three non-neoplastic patients. Tissue and blood shared very few CDR3 sequences, a result attributed to high CDR3 diversity and limited sampling.

TCR alpha and beta CDR3 regions were amplified with the iRepertoire nested amplicon-rescue multiplex PCR (arm-PCR) platform from RNA. One-step reverse transcription and amplification used about 85-450 ng of tissue mRNA or PBMC total RNA as input. Following bead purification, Illumina adapters were added by a secondary multiplex PCR, and the libraries were gel-purified between 200 and 400 bp. Demultiplexing relied on internal 6-nucleotide barcodes carried by the libraries. Sequencing of libraries was performed on an Illumina MiSeq with 2x220 or 2x250 nucleotide paired-end reads. The authors processed their data as follows. Paired reads were merged using FLASH 1.2.11 and were aligned to the GRCh37 human genome using BWA-MEM, after which TRA and TRB reads were extracted. V and J assignment used an IMGT-derived reference of cassette sequences and CDR3 motifs that included pseudogenes. Reads were translated in three frames, and productive CDR3s were defined by a C…FGXG motif without stop codons. Clonotypes were defined as unique combinations of V-J cassette pair and CDR3 amino acid sequence. Hamming distance filtering was applied to reads, with thresholds set by the sequence error rate of each sample in mapped regions. The public reads were quality trimmed at Q25 with fastp and then assembled into clones with MiXCR by TCRdb, keeping productive beta chains. Identical CDR3 proteins give one entry, which carries the most common genes and DNA. TCRdb assigned the V and J calls; the authors' analysis was not used. This sample is represented by 100,000 to 150,000 distinct CDR3 sequences; approximately 24% of them were singletons. The ten largest clones represent 27% of the sample.

This clonotype has just a few counts. Its antigen specificity is not known. Base quality data are lacking; no much larger clone is found one base away. The sample taken for sequencing was glioma tissue, nonneoplastic brain tissue, or PBMCs (not recorded which). The TCR sequence derives from a human donor with low-grade glioma or glioblastoma, undergoing nonglioma brain surgery, or in good health (not recorded which). The chain is made from TRBV5-1 and TRBJ1-6; no D gene can be assigned with confidence. At the DNA level, the sequence is TGCGCCAGCAGCCCGGGATACTATAATTCACCCCTCCACTTT. The resulting protein is CASSPGYYNSPLHF.